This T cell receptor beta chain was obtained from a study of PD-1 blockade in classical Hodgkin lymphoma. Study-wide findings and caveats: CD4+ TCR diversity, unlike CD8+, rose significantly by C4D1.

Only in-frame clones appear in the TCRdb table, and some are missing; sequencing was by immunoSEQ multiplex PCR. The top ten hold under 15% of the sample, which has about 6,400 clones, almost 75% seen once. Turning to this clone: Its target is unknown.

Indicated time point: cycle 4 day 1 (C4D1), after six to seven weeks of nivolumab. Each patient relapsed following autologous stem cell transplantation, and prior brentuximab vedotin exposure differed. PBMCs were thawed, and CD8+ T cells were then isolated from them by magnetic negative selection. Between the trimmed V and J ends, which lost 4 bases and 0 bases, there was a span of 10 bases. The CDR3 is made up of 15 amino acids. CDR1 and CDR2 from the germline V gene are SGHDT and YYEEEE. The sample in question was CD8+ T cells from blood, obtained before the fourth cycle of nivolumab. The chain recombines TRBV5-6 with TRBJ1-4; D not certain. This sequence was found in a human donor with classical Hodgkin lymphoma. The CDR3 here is CASSRTDATNEKLFF. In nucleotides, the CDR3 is TGTGCCAGCAGCCGGACGGATGCAACTAATGAAAAACTGTTTTTT.